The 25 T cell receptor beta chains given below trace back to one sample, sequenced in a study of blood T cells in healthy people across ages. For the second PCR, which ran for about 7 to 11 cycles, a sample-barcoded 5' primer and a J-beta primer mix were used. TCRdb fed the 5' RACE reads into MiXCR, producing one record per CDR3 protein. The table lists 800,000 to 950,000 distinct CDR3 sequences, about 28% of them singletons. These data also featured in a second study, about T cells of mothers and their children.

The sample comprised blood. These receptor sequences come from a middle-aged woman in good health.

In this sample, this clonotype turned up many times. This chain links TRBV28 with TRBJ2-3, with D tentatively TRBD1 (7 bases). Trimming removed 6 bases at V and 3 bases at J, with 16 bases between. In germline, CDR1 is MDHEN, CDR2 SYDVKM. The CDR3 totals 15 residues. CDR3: CASSLEGRGTDTQYF. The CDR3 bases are TGTGCCAGCAGCCTGGAGGGCAGGGGGACAGATACGCAGTATTTT.

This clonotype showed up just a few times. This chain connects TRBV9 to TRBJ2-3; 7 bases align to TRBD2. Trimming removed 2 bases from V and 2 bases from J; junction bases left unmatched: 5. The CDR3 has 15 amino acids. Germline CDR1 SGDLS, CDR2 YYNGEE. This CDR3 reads CASSVGGDSTDTQYF. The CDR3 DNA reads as TGTGCCAGCAGCGTGGGAGGGGATTCCACAGATACGCAGTATTTT.

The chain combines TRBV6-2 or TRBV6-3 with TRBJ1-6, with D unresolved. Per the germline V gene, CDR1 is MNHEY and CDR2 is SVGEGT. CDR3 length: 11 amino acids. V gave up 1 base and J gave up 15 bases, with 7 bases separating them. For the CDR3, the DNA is TGTGCCAGCAGTTACTTTGAAGACCTCCACTTT. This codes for CASSYFEDLHF.

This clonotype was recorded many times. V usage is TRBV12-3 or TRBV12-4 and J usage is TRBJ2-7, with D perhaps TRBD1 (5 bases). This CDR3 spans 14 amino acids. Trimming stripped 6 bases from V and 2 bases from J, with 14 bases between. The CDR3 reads CASSTSDRAYEQYF. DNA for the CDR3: TGTGCCAGCAGCACATCCGACAGAGCCTACGAGCAGTACTTC.

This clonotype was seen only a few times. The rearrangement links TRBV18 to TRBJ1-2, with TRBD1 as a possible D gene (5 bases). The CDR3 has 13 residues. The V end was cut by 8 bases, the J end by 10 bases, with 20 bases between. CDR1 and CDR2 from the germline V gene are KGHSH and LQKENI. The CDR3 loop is CASTDPVGVFYTF. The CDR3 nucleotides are TGTGCCAGCACCGACCCGGTGGGGGTGTTCTACACCTTC.

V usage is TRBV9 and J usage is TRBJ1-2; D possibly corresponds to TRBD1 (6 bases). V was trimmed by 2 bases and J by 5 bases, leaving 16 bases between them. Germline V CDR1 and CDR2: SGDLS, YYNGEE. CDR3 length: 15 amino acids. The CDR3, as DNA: TGTGCCAGCAGCGTTAGCGGGGGCGCAAATTATGGCTACACCTTC. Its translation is CASSVSGGANYGYTF.

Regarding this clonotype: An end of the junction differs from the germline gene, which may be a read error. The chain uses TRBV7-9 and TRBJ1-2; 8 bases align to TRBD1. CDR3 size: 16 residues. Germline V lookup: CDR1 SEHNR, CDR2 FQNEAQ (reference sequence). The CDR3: CARSPLLSGQDYGYTF. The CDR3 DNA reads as TGTGCCCGCAGCCCCCTGCTCTCGGGACAGGACTATGGCTACACCTTC.

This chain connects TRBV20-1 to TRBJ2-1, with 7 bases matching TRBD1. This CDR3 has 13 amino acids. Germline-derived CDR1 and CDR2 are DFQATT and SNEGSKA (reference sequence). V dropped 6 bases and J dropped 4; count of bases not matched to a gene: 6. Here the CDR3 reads CSARGDRYNEQFF. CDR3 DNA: TGCAGTGCCCGAGGGGACAGATACAATGAGCAGTTCTTC.

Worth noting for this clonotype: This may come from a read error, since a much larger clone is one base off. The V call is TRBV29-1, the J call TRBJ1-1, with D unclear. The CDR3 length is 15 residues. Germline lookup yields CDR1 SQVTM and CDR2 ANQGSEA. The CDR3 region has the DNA TGCAGCGTTGCGGGGTCGGGGTTTACGAACGCTGAAGCTTTCTTT. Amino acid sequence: CSVAGSGFTNAEAFF.

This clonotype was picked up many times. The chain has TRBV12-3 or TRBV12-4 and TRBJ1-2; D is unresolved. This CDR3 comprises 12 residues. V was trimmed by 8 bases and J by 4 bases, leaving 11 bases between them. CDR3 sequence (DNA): TGTGCCAGCGGACGGGCGGGCTATGGCTACACCTTC. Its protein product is CASGRAGYGYTF.

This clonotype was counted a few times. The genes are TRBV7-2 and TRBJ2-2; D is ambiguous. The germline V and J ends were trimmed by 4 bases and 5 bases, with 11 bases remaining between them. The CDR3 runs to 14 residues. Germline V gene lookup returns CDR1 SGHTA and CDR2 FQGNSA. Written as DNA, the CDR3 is TGTGCCAGCAGCTCCGAAGGTTTAACCGGGGAGCTGTTTTTT. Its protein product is CASSSEGLTGELFF. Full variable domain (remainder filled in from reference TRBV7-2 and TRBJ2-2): GAGVSQSPSNKVTEKGKDVELRCDPISGHTALYWYRQSLGQGLEFLIYFQGNSAPDKSGLPSDRFSAERTGGSVSTLTIQRTQQEDSAVYLCASSSEGLTGELFFGEGSRLTVL.

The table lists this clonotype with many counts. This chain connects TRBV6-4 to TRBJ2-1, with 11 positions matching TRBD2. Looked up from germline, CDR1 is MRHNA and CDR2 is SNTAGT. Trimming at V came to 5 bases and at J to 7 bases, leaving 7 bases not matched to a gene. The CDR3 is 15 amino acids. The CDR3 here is CASSYSGGAGNEQFF. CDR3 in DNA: TGTGCCAGCAGTTATAGCGGGGGGGCCGGGAATGAGCAGTTCTTC.

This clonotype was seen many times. Written as DNA, the CDR3 is TGTGCCAGCATGGGTCGGCTTTTAGCTAACTATGGCTACACCTTC. Its translation: CASMGRLLANYGYTF. The chain carries TRBV28 and TRBJ1-2; the D is unclear. Trimming took 7 bases from V and 0 from J, leaving 15 bases between them. Looked up from germline, CDR1 is MDHEN and CDR2 is SYDVKM. This CDR3 contains 15 residues.

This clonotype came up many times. CDR3 nucleotide sequence: TGCAGCGTCGGGACAGGGTCTGGGGCCAACGTCCTGACTTTC. This translates into CSVGTGSGANVLTF. The chain employs TRBV29-1 and TRBJ2-6, with 9 bases lining up with TRBD1. The CDR3 is 14 amino acids. The V gene's germline CDR1 is SQVTM and CDR2 ANQGSEA. V was clipped by 6 bases and J by 1 base; unmatched bases: 1.

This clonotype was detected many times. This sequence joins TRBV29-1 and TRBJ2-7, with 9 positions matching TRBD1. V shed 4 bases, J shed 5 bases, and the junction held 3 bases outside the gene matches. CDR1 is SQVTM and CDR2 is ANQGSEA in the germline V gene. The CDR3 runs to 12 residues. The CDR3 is CSVVGTGNEQYF. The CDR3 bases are TGCAGCGTTGTAGGGACAGGGAACGAGCAGTACTTC.

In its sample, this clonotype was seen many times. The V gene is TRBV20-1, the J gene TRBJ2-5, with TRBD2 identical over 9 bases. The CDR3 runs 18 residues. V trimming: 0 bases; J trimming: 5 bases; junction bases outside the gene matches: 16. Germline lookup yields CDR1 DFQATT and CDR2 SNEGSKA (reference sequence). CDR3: CSARDLVASGALGETQYF. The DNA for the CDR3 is TGCAGTGCTAGAGATTTGGTGGCTAGCGGGGCCTTGGGGGAGACCCAGTACTTC.

The CDR3 reads CASSSRFPGGIDNEQFF. The CDR3 coding sequence is TGTGCCAGCAGTTCGAGATTCCCAGGGGGTATCGACAATGAGCAGTTCTTC. The gene calls are TRBV6-6 and TRBJ2-1, with TRBD1 matching 7 bases. Germline CDR1 and CDR2: MNHNY and SVGAGI (reference sequence). This CDR3 spans 17 amino acids. After removal of 4 bases from V and 5 bases from J, the junction contained 14 bases not matched to a gene.

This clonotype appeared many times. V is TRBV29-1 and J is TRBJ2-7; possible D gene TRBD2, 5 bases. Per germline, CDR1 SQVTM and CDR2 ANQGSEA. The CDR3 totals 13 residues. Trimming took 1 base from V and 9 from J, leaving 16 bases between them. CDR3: CSVEGEGPAGQYF. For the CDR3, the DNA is TGCAGCGTTGAAGGAGAGGGCCCCGCTGGGCAGTACTTC.

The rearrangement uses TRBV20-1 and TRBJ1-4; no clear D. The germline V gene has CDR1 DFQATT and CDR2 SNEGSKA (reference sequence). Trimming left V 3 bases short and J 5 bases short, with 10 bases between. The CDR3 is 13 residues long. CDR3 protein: CSAREGPNEKLFF. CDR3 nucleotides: TGCAGTGCTAGGGAGGGTCCCAATGAAAAACTGTTTTTT.

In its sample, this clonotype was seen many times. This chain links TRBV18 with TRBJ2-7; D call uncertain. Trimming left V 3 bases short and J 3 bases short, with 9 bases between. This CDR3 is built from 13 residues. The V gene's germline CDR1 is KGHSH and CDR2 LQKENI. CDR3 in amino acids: CASSPTRFYEQYF. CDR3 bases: TGTGCCAGCTCACCGACACGGTTCTACGAGCAGTACTTC.

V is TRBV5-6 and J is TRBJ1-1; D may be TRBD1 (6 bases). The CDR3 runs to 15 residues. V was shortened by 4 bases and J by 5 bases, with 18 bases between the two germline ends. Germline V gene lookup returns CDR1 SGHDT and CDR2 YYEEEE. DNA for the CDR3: TGTGCCAGCAGCCTCGGGCCGACGGGGGCGACTGAAGCTTTCTTT. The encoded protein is CASSLGPTGATEAFF.

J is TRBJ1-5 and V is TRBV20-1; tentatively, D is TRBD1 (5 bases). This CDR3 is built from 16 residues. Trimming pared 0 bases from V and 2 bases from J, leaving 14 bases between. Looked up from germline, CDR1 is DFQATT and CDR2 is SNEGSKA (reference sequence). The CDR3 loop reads CSARDHGGGRNQPQHF. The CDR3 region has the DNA TGCAGTGCTAGAGACCACGGGGGAGGGCGCAATCAGCCCCAGCATTTT.

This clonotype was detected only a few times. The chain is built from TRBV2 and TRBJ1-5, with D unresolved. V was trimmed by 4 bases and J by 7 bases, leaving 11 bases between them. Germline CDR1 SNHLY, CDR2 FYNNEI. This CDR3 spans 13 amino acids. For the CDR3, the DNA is TGTGCCAGCAGTGGAGACCAAGGGCAGCCCCAGCATTTT. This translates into CASSGDQGQPQHF.

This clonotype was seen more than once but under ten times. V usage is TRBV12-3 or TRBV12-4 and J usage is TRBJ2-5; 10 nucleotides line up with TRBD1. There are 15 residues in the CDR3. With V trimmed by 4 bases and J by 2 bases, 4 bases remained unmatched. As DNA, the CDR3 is TGTGCCAGCAGTTATGGGACAGGGGATCAAGAGACCCAGTACTTC. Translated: CASSYGTGDQETQYF.

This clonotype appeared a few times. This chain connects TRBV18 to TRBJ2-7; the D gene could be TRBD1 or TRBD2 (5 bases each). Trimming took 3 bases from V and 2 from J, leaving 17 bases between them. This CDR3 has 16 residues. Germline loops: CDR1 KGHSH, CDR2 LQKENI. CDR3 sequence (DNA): TGTGCCAGCTCACCGTTCCGGGACGTCGCCGCCTACGAGCAGTACTTC. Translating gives CASSPFRDVAAYEQYF.